This T cell receptor beta chain is from a study of T cell responses to AZD1222 COVID-19 vaccine. The study, taken as a whole, reports: Females outnumbered males among donors, who were mostly white British; clonal diversity was possibly underestimated.

Assay: immunoSEQ multiplex PCR; the TCRdb copy retains only in-frame clones and omits some. The table has 120,000 or so clones, 90% seen once. The CDR3 is made up of 19 amino acids. Germline lookup yields CDR1 SNHLY and CDR2 FYNNEI. With 6 bases removed from V and 4 bases from J, the gap between germline ends came to 28 bases. For this clone: Antigen: not known.

Material: peripheral blood, obtained 28 days after the second dose of the MenACWY control vaccine. The sequence came from an adult who received the MenACWY meningococcal vaccine as a control. The chain uses TRBV2 and TRBJ1-5, with TRBD1 as a possible D gene (6 bases). DNA for the CDR3: TGTGCCAGCAGCAAGACGAGACAGGTTCTCCAACTTTTAAATCAGCCCCAGCATTTT. Its protein is CASSKTRQVLQLLNQPQHF.